The 15 T cell receptor beta chains listed next were all sequenced from one sample in a study of regulatory T cells (dated by TCRdb to between 2018 and 2020). Libraries came from the immunoSEQ multiplex PCR assay. In the multiplex PCR, 52 forward TRBV primers and 13 reverse TRBJ primers were used, and assay-based and computational corrections were applied for amplification bias. TCRdb provides this immuneACCESS table in a form limited to in-frame rearrangements. Some clones are lacking; in checked studies, under half of them reflect an unresolved V gene, and why the rest are absent is not known. Counted in this sample were about 29,000 clones; about 90% of them appeared once. 1.5% to 1.9% of the sample is in the top ten clones. Study-level results and caveats: Enrichment for hydrophobic residues at CDR3 positions 6 and 7 was found in conventional CD4+ T cells from CD3G-deficient patients, suggesting more self-reactive specificities.

For these receptors, no antigen is known. Sequenced input: conventional CD4+ T cells sorted from blood. These receptors were obtained from a young adult with CD3G deficiency.

The chain joins TRBV5-1 to TRBJ2-3, with 8 bases fitting TRBD2. The CDR3 length is 17 residues. From germline, CDR1 is SGHRS and CDR2 YFSETQ. J was trimmed by 3 bases and V by 0 bases; bases with no gene match: 9. The chain's CDR3 is CASSLVGAGGHTDTQYF. CDR3 bases: TGCGCCAGCAGCTTGGTAGGGGCGGGAGGCCATACAGATACGCAGTATTTT.

The chain couples TRBV6-1 to TRBJ1-6, with a weak D call TRBD1 (5 bases). The CDR3 consists of 15 residues. V was trimmed by 4 bases and J by 5 bases, leaving 12 bases between them. Germline V gene data show CDR1 as MNHNS and CDR2 as SASEGT. The CDR3 loop reads CASSATTVHNSPLHF. The CDR3 region has the DNA TGTGCCAGCAGTGCGACGACAGTCCATAATTCACCCCTCCACTTT.

The chain employs TRBV6-6 and TRBJ2-7, with D unresolved. Germline CDR1 MNHNY, CDR2 SVGAGI (reference sequence). The CDR3 spans 11 residues. Trimming left V 6 bases short and J 4 bases short, with 7 bases between. CDR3 amino acids: CASRASYEQYF. In DNA, the CDR3 is TGTGCCAGCAGGGCCTCGTACGAGCAGTACTTC.

The chain is built from TRBV5-1 and TRBJ2-7; D gene ambiguous. V was clipped by 2 bases and J by 3 bases, with 9 bases between them. The CDR3 sequence is 13 residues long. Germline loops: CDR1 SGHRS, CDR2 YFSETQ. For the CDR3, the DNA is TGCGCCAGCAGCTTAGGCCCCCGCTACGAGCAGTACTTC. Translation: CASSLGPRYEQYF. Complete variable domain (other parts from reference TRBV5-1 and TRBJ2-7): KAGVTQTPRYLIKTRGQQVTLSCSPISGHRSVSWYQQTPGQGLQFLFEYFSETQRNKGNFPGRFSGRQFSNSRSEMNVSTLELGDSALYLCASSLGPRYEQYFGPGTRLTVT.

The rearrangement links TRBV7-3 to TRBJ2-3, with no clear D. The CDR3 is 12 residues long. Per the germline V gene, CDR1 is SGHTA and CDR2 is FQGTGA. V dropped 2 bases and J dropped 6 bases, with 6 bases sitting between them. CDR3: CASSLRSDTQYF. In DNA, the CDR3 is TGTGCCAGCAGCTTACGGAGCGATACGCAGTATTTT. The full variable domain, with the rest looked up from reference TRBV7-3 and TRBJ2-3, is GAGVSQTPSNKVTEKGKYVELRCDPISGHTALYWYRQSLGQGPEFLIYFQGTGAADDSGLPNDRFFAVRPEGSVSTLKIQRTERGDSAVYLCASSLRSDTQYFGPGTRLTVL.

The sample holds a few counts of this clone. The chain employs TRBV6-5 and TRBJ1-6; D gene ambiguous. Trimming left V 2 bases short and J 8 bases short, with 4 bases between. The CDR3 runs to 12 residues. From germline, CDR1 is MNHEY and CDR2 SVGAGI. The CDR3 spells CASSYRDSPLHF. CDR3 DNA: TGTGCCAGCAGTTACAGAGATTCACCCCTCCACTTT.

V usage is TRBV10-2 and J usage is TRBJ2-1; D is unresolved. Germline V gives CDR1 WSHSY, CDR2 SAAADI. The V and J ends lost 8 bases and 7 bases respectively, with 9 bases between them. The CDR3 loop spans 11 amino acids. Here the CDR3 DNA reads TGCGCCAGCTCTAACGGGAATGAGCAGTTCTTC. It yields the protein CASSNGNEQFF.

The chain carries TRBV6-6 and TRBJ2-2; 8 nucleotides line up with TRBD1. The ends lost 4 bases at V and 15 bases at J; junction bases unmatched: 7. CDR1 and CDR2 (germline): MNHNY, SVGAGI (reference sequence). This CDR3 is built from 12 residues. The CDR3: CASSSPGGRVFF. The CDR3 region has the DNA TGTGCCAGCAGTTCGCCAGGGGGCAGGGTGTTTTTT.

This clone was detected once. V is TRBV2 and J is TRBJ1-2, with D tentatively TRBD1 (5 bases). The CDR3 has 13 amino acids. Trimming took off 3 bases at V and 8 bases at J, with 13 bases between the two ends. CDR1 is SNHLY and CDR2 is FYNNEI in the germline V gene. DNA of the CDR3: TGTGCCAGCAGTGAGGGGCAGAGTTGGGGCTACACCTTC. It codes for CASSEGQSWGYTF.

V and J are TRBV5-6 and TRBJ2-3; TRBD1 matches 8 bases. The CDR3 extends over 16 amino acids. Germline CDR1 and CDR2: SGHDT and YYEEEE. The J segment lost 7 bases and the V segment lost 0 bases, leaving 10 bases of the junction unmatched. As DNA, the CDR3 is TGTGCCAGCAGCTTGGAGCCCCAGGGGGCAAGGAATACGCAGTATTTT. Protein sequence: CASSLEPQGARNTQYF.

The gene calls are TRBV5-1 and TRBJ1-2; 9 bases map to TRBD1. The junction had 5 bases not matched to a gene; V was cut back by 0 bases and J by 5 bases. The CDR3 has 15 amino acids. Germline V gives CDR1 SGHRS, CDR2 YFSETQ. CDR3 sequence (DNA): TGCGCCAGCAGCTTGGCCACAGGGGGCCGGTATGGCTACACCTTC. Protein sequence: CASSLATGGRYGYTF. The variable domain in full, with the rest retrieved from reference TRBV5-1 and TRBJ1-2, is KAGVTQTPRYLIKTRGQQVTLSCSPISGHRSVSWYQQTPGQGLQFLFEYFSETQRNKGNFPGRFSGRQFSNSRSEMNVSTLELGDSALYLCASSLATGGRYGYTFGSGTRLTVV.

The rearrangement joins TRBV5-1 to TRBJ2-3; 8 bases line up with TRBD1. After removal of 4 bases from V and 3 bases from J, the junction contained 7 bases not matched to a gene. Per the germline V gene, CDR1 is SGHRS and CDR2 is YFSETQ. The CDR3 spans 15 residues. The CDR3 protein is CASSLGTGGTDTQYF. For the CDR3, the DNA is TGCGCCAGCAGCCTCGGGACAGGAGGTACAGATACGCAGTATTTT.

The V and J genes are TRBV13 and TRBJ2-1, with 10 nucleotides matching TRBD2. The CDR3 is 14 amino acids. Germline V lookup: CDR1 PRHDT, CDR2 FYEKMQ (reference sequence). J gave up 8 bases and V 7 bases, and 8 bases lay outside the gene matches. CDR3 in DNA: TGTGCCAGCAACCTAGCGGGGGCGGTTGATGAGCAGTTCTTC. Translation gives CASNLAGAVDEQFF.

The chain is built from TRBV7-9 and TRBJ2-1, with a possible D match to TRBD2 (6 bases). Between the trimmed V and J ends, which lost 5 bases and 4 bases, there was a span of 18 bases. Germline V gives CDR1 SEHNR, CDR2 FQNEAQ (reference sequence). This CDR3 spans 16 amino acids. In DNA, the CDR3 is TGTGCCAGCAGCCCCACCGGGGCGGGGATATACAATGAGCAGTTCTTC. Amino acid sequence: CASSPTGAGIYNEQFF.

This chain uses TRBV7-9 with TRBJ1-2, with D uncertain. Germline V gives CDR1 SEHNR, CDR2 FQNEAQ (reference sequence). The CDR3 contains 13 residues. V lost 5 bases to trimming and J lost 4 bases, with 11 bases between them. CDR3 DNA: TGTGCCAGCAGCCTGTCAGACATCTATGGCTACACCTTC. Protein sequence: CASSLSDIYGYTF.